This entry concerns a single T cell receptor beta chain. Its antigen is unknown. V was clipped by 0 bases and J by 3 bases; unmatched bases: 5. Germline V gene sequence: CDR1 SGHTA, CDR2 FQGNSA. The CDR3 is 17 amino acids. Both iRepertoire HTBI primers and Arm-PCR of CDR3 regions were used to build the TCR beta libraries. TCRdb itself ran the multiplex PCR reads through MiXCR, one entry per CDR3 protein. The sample gives over 300,000 distinct CDR3 sequences, roughly 21% of which show up once; just under 30% is in the top ten. This specimen comes from a study of regulatory T cells in long-lasting Graves disease. Study conclusions and caveats: TCR diversity was lower in persistent Graves' patients than in newly diagnosed ones. Between persistent patients, about 2,800 public clonotypes were shared, exceeding the roughly 1,000 shared between new patients. It was in persistent disease that TRBV28, TRBJ1-2 and TRBJ2-5 were favored.

Time point noted: persistent/refractory GD, antithyroid drugs over 5 years with positive TRAb. Extracted RNA from PBMCs served as the source of the TCR library. The clonotype originates from a female donor with Graves disease. The chain recombines TRBV7-2 with TRBJ2-5, with 12 bases fitting TRBD2. Sequenced here: peripheral blood mononuclear cells (PBMCs), sampled when the disease was refractory, from a patient treated with antithyroid drugs. The CDR3 loop reads CASSLAGLAGNKETQYF. CDR3 bases: TGTGCCAGCAGCTTAGCGGGACTAGCGGGCAACAAAGAGACCCAGTACTTC.